A selection of T cell receptor beta chains follows, all from one sample in a study of T cell responses to AZD1222 COVID-19 vaccine. Only in-frame clones appear in the TCRdb table, and some are missing; sequencing was by immunoSEQ multiplex PCR. The data contain tens of thousands of clones, 85% of them singletons. The input for sequencing was peripheral blood, taken 28 days after the second AZD1222 dose. These TCRs come from an adult who received the AZD1222 COVID-19 vaccine. Each CDR3 is given with its conserved first and last residue. A D gene is named only where the DNA matches it firmly. The size field is filled for only some rows; it gives once, few, many or a size class.

D: -
J: TRBJ1-2
V: TRBV20-1
length: 9
size: -
DNA: TGCAGTGCCGCAAGGGGCTACACCTTC
CDR3: CSAARGYTF

D: -
J: TRBJ1-2
V: TRBV29-1
length: 12
size: -
DNA: TGCAGCGTTGAGCCAGACAACTATGGCTACACCTTC
CDR3: CSVEPDNYGYTF

D: -
J: TRBJ1-5
V: TRBV7-9
length: 12
size: -
DNA: TGTGCCAGCAGCCCCCTAGCGTTCCCCCAGCATTTT
CDR3: CASSPLAFPQHF

D: TRBD2
J: TRBJ2-2
V: TRBV5-5
length: 16
size: -
DNA: TGTGCCAGCAGCTTGGGAGTAGCGGGCGGCACCGGGGAGCTGTTTTTT
CDR3: CASSLGVAGGTGELFF

D: -
J: TRBJ2-3
V: TRBV5-1
length: 12
size: -
DNA: TGCGCCAGCAGTATCCCGGCAGATACGCAGTATTTT
CDR3: CASSIPADTQYF

D: -
J: TRBJ1-1
V: TRBV7-8
length: 15
size: -
DNA: TGTGCCAGCAGCTTAGTGGCCACCCAGAACACTGAAGCTTTCTTT
CDR3: CASSLVATQNTEAFF

D: -
J: TRBJ1-1
V: TRBV12-5
length: 15
size: -
DNA: TGTGCTAGTGGTTTGGTACTCACTTCGAGCACTGAAGCTTTCTTT
CDR3: CASGLVLTSSTEAFF

D: TRBD2
J: TRBJ2-3
V: TRBV5-1
length: 16
size: -
DNA: TGCGCCAGCAGATATACTAGCGGGGGGGCCACAGATACGCAGTATTTT
CDR3: CASRYTSGGATDTQYF

D: -
J: TRBJ2-1
V: TRBV20-1
length: 14
size: -
DNA: TGCAGTGCTAGTCGGGACGGAAAATACAATGAGCAGTTCTTC
CDR3: CSASRDGKYNEQFF

D: -
J: TRBJ2-7
V: TRBV10-3
length: 12
size: -
DNA: TGTGCCATCCGGGACGGAGCCTACGAGCAGTACTTC
CDR3: CAIRDGAYEQYF

D: -
J: TRBJ1-2
V: TRBV30
length: 16
size: few
DNA: TGTGCCTGGAGTGTAGGCGCCGGGGGGAATAAGGGTGGCTACACCTTC
CDR3: CAWSVGAGGNKGGYTF

D: TRBD1
J: TRBJ1-5
V: TRBV16
length: 17
size: -
DNA: TGTGCCAGCAGCCAATGGCCGACAGGGATGGGCAATCAGCCCCAGCATTTT
CDR3: CASSQWPTGMGNQPQHF

D: TRBD2
J: TRBJ2-1
V: TRBV29-1
length: 14
size: -
DNA: TGCAGCGGGGGACTAGCGGGAGTCGGCGGTGAGCAGTTCTTC
CDR3: CSGGLAGVGGEQFF

D: -
J: TRBJ2-2
V: TRBV6-5
length: 14
size: few
DNA: TGTGCCAGCAAAACGCGGGGGCTGGCCGGGGAGCTGTTTTTT
CDR3: CASKTRGLAGELFF

D: -
J: TRBJ1-4
V: TRBV6-5
length: 16
size: -
DNA: TGTGCCAGCAGTTACATTACTCGGGGGGTAAATGAAAAACTGTTTTTT
CDR3: CASSYITRGVNEKLFF

D: -
J: TRBJ2-1
V: TRBV9
length: 18
size: -
DNA: TGTGCCAGCAGCCCCACCCCAACCCAGGGGTCGTCCTACAATGAGCAGTTCTTC
CDR3: CASSPTPTQGSSYNEQFF

D: TRBD1
J: TRBJ1-4
V: TRBV27
length: 16
size: -
DNA: TGTGCCAGCAGCCGGGGGGACAGGGGGCGTAGGGAAAAACTGTTTTTT
CDR3: CASSRGDRGRREKLFF

D: TRBD1
J: TRBJ1-2
V: TRBV3-1/TRBV3-2
length: 13
size: once
DNA: TGTGCCAGCAGCCACGGACAGGACTATGGCTACACCTTC
CDR3: CASSHGQDYGYTF

D: -
J: TRBJ2-7
V: TRBV7-9
length: 11
size: -
DNA: TGTGCCAGCAGCTTCGCCTACGAGCAGTACTTC
CDR3: CASSFAYEQYF

D: TRBD2
J: TRBJ2-1
V: TRBV11-2
length: 15
size: -
DNA: TGTGCCAGCAGCCCCCGGACTAGCGGCGACAATGAGCAGTTCTTC
CDR3: CASSPRTSGDNEQFF

D: -
J: TRBJ2-5
V: TRBV9
length: 15
size: -
DNA: TGTGCCAGCAGCCTTTATAGTGGGGGTGGGGAGACCCAGTACTTC
CDR3: CASSLYSGGGETQYF

D: TRBD2
J: TRBJ2-7
V: TRBV2
length: 15
size: once
DNA: TGTGCCAGCAGAGAACGGGCGGGGGGACACCTTGCGCAGTACTTC
CDR3: CASRERAGGHLAQYF

D: -
J: TRBJ1-2
V: TRBV3-1/TRBV3-2
length: 16
size: few
DNA: TGTGCCAGCAGCCGTAACCCTACCCCGGTCAGGTATGGCTACACCTTC
CDR3: CASSRNPTPVRYGYTF

D: -
J: TRBJ1-4
V: TRBV19
length: 15
size: -
DNA: TGTGCCAGTAGCCTCCTTCGGACAGTTAGTGAAAAACTGTTTTTT
CDR3: CASSLLRTVSEKLFF

D: -
J: TRBJ1-1
V: TRBV7-9
length: 15
size: -
DNA: TGTGCCAGCAGCCTCTGGGGCAACCTGAACACTGAAGCTTTCTTT
CDR3: CASSLWGNLNTEAFF

D: TRBD1
J: TRBJ1-1
V: TRBV9
length: 14
size: -
DNA: TGTGCCAGCTCACGACAGGGAAGGAACACTGAAGCTTTCTTT
CDR3: CASSRQGRNTEAFF

D: TRBD2
J: TRBJ2-7
V: TRBV9
length: 14
size: once
DNA: TGTGCCTCTGGACTAGCGGGAGGTGCGTACGAGCAGTACTTC
CDR3: CASGLAGGAYEQYF

D: -
J: TRBJ1-5
V: TRBV6-5
length: 13
size: -
DNA: TGTGCCAGCACCCGAGAGGTCAATCAGCCCCAGCATTTT
CDR3: CASTREVNQPQHF